The T cell receptor (beta chain) described here comes from a study of T cell changes during pregnancy in multiple sclerosis. Germline V lookup: CDR1 DFQATT, CDR2 SNEGSKA (reference sequence). The CDR3 runs 11 residues. Between the trimmed V and J ends, which lost 5 bases and 7 bases, there was a span of 9 bases. The method was immunoSEQ multiplex PCR; TCRdb's version includes in-frame clones alone and lacks a portion of them. The sample has around 84,000 clones; 94% are singletons. The input for sequencing was peripheral blood, taken in the second trimester of pregnancy. The chain employs TRBV20-1 and TRBJ2-1, with D perhaps matching TRBD2 (6 bases). The clonotype originates from a female donor in good health, enrolled as a control in a pregnancy study. The CDR3 here is CSAYRGNEQFF. The CDR3 DNA follows: TGCAGTGCTTACCGGGGGAATGAGCAGTTCTTC.